Below are 25 T cell receptor beta chains sequenced from a single sample in a study of CD8 T cells in Susac syndrome. With random hexamers, reverse transcription was performed on about 0.5 to 1 ug of RNA. One entry per CDR3 protein results from TCRdb running MiXCR on the immunoSEQ multiplex PCR reads. Found here are 150,000 to 160,000 distinct CDR3 sequences, 85% to 95% of them singletons; the top ten hold 0.15% to 0.2%. Material for sequencing was CD4+ T cells from PBMCs. These receptors came from a human donor with Susac syndrome.

The V call is TRBV5-1, the J call TRBJ1-1; D uncertain. The germline V gene encodes CDR1 SGHRS and CDR2 YFSETQ. V was cut by 4 bases and J by 1 base, with 14 bases left in between. This CDR3 has 15 residues. The CDR3 nucleotides are TGCGCCAGCAGCGCCCCGGGAGTCCAGAACACTGAAGCTTTCTTT. Encoded protein: CASSAPGVQNTEAFF.

The genes are TRBV7-2 and TRBJ2-1, with 9 bases fitting TRBD1. The CDR3 covers 16 residues. The germline gives CDR1 SGHTA, CDR2 FQGNSA. The J segment lost 8 bases and the V segment lost 6 bases, leaving 14 bases of the junction unmatched. The CDR3 DNA reads as TGTGCCAGCAGTCGATTCTGGACAGGGGTTATGGATGAGCAGTTCTTC. It specifies CASSRFWTGVMDEQFF.

This sequence joins TRBV12-3 or TRBV12-4 and TRBJ2-3; D remains unclear. The CDR3 is made up of 13 amino acids. V dropped 6 bases and J dropped 3 bases, with 10 bases sitting between them. The CDR3, as DNA: TGTGCCAGCAGGATACATGGAACAGATACGCAGTATTTT. Protein product: CASRIHGTDTQYF.

The J gene is TRBJ2-3, the V gene TRBV15; tentatively, D is TRBD1 or TRBD2 (5 bases each). Looked up from germline, CDR1 is LNHNV and CDR2 is YYDKDF (reference sequence). This CDR3 is 12 amino acids long. V was shortened by 3 bases and J by 5 bases, with 6 bases between the two germline ends. CDR3 sequence reads: CATSRGVDTQYF. The CDR3 nucleotides are TGTGCCACCAGCAGGGGGGTAGATACGCAGTATTTT.

This chain connects TRBV6-2 or TRBV6-3 to TRBJ2-1, with 10 bases fitting TRBD2. The CDR3 contains 15 residues. CDR1 is MNHEY, CDR2 SVGEGT, per germline. Trimming cost V 6 bases and J 2 bases; bases outside gene matches: 4. The CDR3 DNA sequence: TGTGCCAGCAGGAATAGCGGGGGGACCTACAATGAGCAGTTCTTC. The encoded protein is CASRNSGGTYNEQFF.

The rearrangement joins TRBV9 to TRBJ2-1; D gene ambiguous. Trimming took off 0 bases at V and 5 bases at J, with 12 bases between the two ends. The CDR3 is made up of 15 amino acids. Per germline, CDR1 SGDLS and CDR2 YYNGEE. CDR3 region: CASSVVDALNNEQFF. The CDR3 DNA sequence: TGTGCCAGCAGCGTAGTGGATGCTCTCAACAATGAGCAGTTCTTC. The whole variable domain, remainder taken from reference TRBV9 and TRBJ2-1, is DSGVTQTPKHLITATGQRVTLRCSPRSGDLSVYWYQQSLDQGLQFLIQYYNGEERAKGNILERFSAQQFPDLHSELNLSSLELGDSALYFCASSVVDALNNEQFFGPGTRLTVL.

The chain joins TRBV15 to TRBJ2-7; D may be TRBD2 (5 bases). The CDR3 is made up of 16 amino acids. V lost 3 bases to trimming and J lost 7 bases, with 22 bases between them. Germline V gene lookup returns CDR1 LNHNV and CDR2 YYDKDF (reference sequence). CDR3 residues: CATSRSQDGMLREQYF. The CDR3, as DNA: TGTGCCACCAGCAGGAGCCAGGACGGGATGTTGAGAGAGCAGTACTTC.

The chain combines TRBV30 with TRBJ2-5; perhaps D is TRBD1 or TRBD2 (6 bases each). Germline CDR1 and CDR2: GTSNPN and SVGIG (reference sequence). With 1 base removed from V and 5 bases from J, the gap between germline ends came to 17 bases. The CDR3 sequence is 15 residues long. The CDR3 here is CAWSEIVGGGETQYF. Here the CDR3 DNA reads TGTGCCTGGAGTGAAATCGTGGGGGGCGGGGAGACCCAGTACTTC.

The chain has TRBV13 and TRBJ1-2; TRBD1 aligns across 8 bases. V dropped 5 bases and J dropped 12; count of bases not matched to a gene: 11. Germline V lookup: CDR1 PRHDT, CDR2 FYEKMQ (reference sequence). This CDR3 has 13 residues. CDR3 coding DNA: TGTGCCAGCAGCCGCCGGACAGGGCGGGGTAACACCTTC. This sequence encodes CASSRRTGRGNTF.

This chain connects TRBV5-1 to TRBJ2-6; weak D call: TRBD2 (5 bases). This CDR3 region has 17 residues. Germline assignment: CDR1 SGHRS and CDR2 YFSETQ. With 0 bases removed from V and 0 bases from J, the gap between germline ends came to 10 bases. The CDR3 region is CASSLAAAASGANVLTF. The CDR3 region has the DNA TGCGCCAGCAGCTTGGCCGCAGCGGCCTCTGGGGCCAACGTCCTGACTTTC.

This clonotype was recorded only once. The chain recombines TRBV4-1 with TRBJ2-7, with a weak D call TRBD1 (6 bases). Trimming cost V 3 bases and J 6 bases, with 12 bases left between them. The V gene's germline CDR1 is MGHRA and CDR2 YSYEKL. The CDR3 sequence is 13 residues long. CDR3 sequence (DNA): TGCGCCAGCAGCCAGTCAGGGGTTGGCGAGCAGTACTTC. It is translated as CASSQSGVGEQYF.

This clonotype was seen only a few times. This chain links TRBV12-3 or TRBV12-4 with TRBJ1-1; 7 bases are shared with TRBD1. The CDR3 runs to 14 residues. The V and J ends lost 5 bases and 1 base, in that order; junction bases with no gene match: 4. As DNA, the CDR3 is TGTGCCAGCAGTGCAGGGACAGCGAACACTGAAGCTTTCTTT. This sequence encodes CASSAGTANTEAFF.

J is TRBJ2-4 and V is TRBV2; 8 bases map to TRBD2. Germline V CDR1 and CDR2: SNHLY, FYNNEI. The CDR3 sequence is 13 residues long. V lost 3 bases to trimming and J lost 7 bases; unmatched junction nucleotides: 2. DNA of the CDR3: TGTGCCAGCAGTGATGGCGGGGGGAACATTCAGTACTTC. Its protein product is CASSDGGGNIQYF.

The chain recombines TRBV28 with TRBJ2-7, with a possible D match to TRBD1 (7 bases). The CDR3 consists of 14 residues. The germline CDR1 and CDR2 sequences are MDHEN and SYDVKM. V lost 7 bases to trimming and J lost 3 bases, with 16 bases between them. The CDR3 coding sequence is TGTGCCAGCAACCTTGCGGGACAGATCTACGAGCAGTACTTC. Encoded protein: CASNLAGQIYEQYF. Looking up the rest from reference TRBV28 and TRBJ2-7 gives the full variable domain: DVKVTQSSRYLVKRTGEKVFLECVQDMDHENMFWYRQDPGLGLRLIYFSYDVKMKEKGDIPEGYSVSREKKERFSLILESASTNQTSMYLCASNLAGQIYEQYFGPGTRLTVT.

The chain links TRBV20-1 to TRBJ1-5; D not certain. The CDR3 is made up of 14 amino acids. The V gene's germline CDR1 is DFQATT and CDR2 SNEGSKA (reference sequence). Trimming pared 0 bases from V and 0 bases from J, leaving 6 bases between. The CDR3, as DNA: TGCAGTGCTAGAGATGTGGTTAGCAATCAGCCCCAGCATTTT. As protein: CSARDVVSNQPQHF.

This rearrangement joins TRBV5-1 to TRBJ2-1; no clear D. The CDR3 contains 12 residues. Trimming cost V 4 bases and J 7 bases, with 9 bases left between them. Germline V lookup: CDR1 SGHRS, CDR2 YFSETQ. The CDR3 DNA reads as TGCGCCAGCAGCGAGTCAGTGAATGAGCAGTTCTTC. Translated: CASSESVNEQFF. Together with reference TRBV5-1 and TRBJ2-1, the CDR3 gives the full variable domain: KAGVTQTPRYLIKTRGQQVTLSCSPISGHRSVSWYQQTPGQGLQFLFEYFSETQRNKGNFPGRFSGRQFSNSRSEMNVSTLELGDSALYLCASSESVNEQFFGPGTRLTVL.

J is TRBJ1-2 and V is TRBV29-1, with D possibly being TRBD1 (5 bases). V lost 8 bases and J lost 5, with 15 bases in between. CDR1 is SQVTM and CDR2 is ANQGSEA in the germline V gene. The length of the CDR3 is 12 residues. The CDR3 coding sequence is TGCAGCTCTTTTCAGGGAGAGTATGGCTACACCTTC. Translating it yields CSSFQGEYGYTF.

This sequence joins TRBV7-8 and TRBJ1-5; TRBD1 agrees at 7 bases. The CDR3 spans 15 residues. The junction had 7 bases not matched to a gene; V was cut back by 5 bases and J by 3 bases. Germline CDR1 reads SGHVS; CDR2 reads FQNEAQ. CDR3 amino acids: CASSAARGDNQPQHF. The CDR3 DNA sequence: TGTGCCAGCAGCGCGGCCAGGGGGGACAATCAGCCCCAGCATTTT.

The V call is TRBV21-1, the J call TRBJ2-1; the table's D call TRBD1 went unverified against the DNA. TRBV21-1 is noted as a pseudogene. There are 18 residues in the CDR3. CDR3 nucleotide sequence: TGTGCCAGCAGCAGACAAAAACCGGGACAGGGGTCCTACAATGAGCAGTTCTTC. This sequence encodes CASSRQKPGQGSYNEQFF.

The chain employs TRBV15 and TRBJ1-5; TRBD1 matches at 10 bases. The CDR3 spans 15 residues. CDR1 and CDR2 (germline): LNHNV, YYDKDF (reference sequence). V dropped 3 bases and J dropped 4; count of bases not matched to a gene: 3. DNA for the CDR3: TGTGCCACCAGCAGCGGGGACAGGGGAAATCAGCCCCAGCATTTT. It translates to CATSSGDRGNQPQHF.

The genes are TRBV12-3 or TRBV12-4 and TRBJ1-2; no clear D. V gave up 6 bases and J gave up 7 bases, with 15 bases separating them. CDR3 length: 13 amino acids. CDR3 DNA: TGTGCCAGCAGCCAACGCTGGGAGGGTGGCTACACCTTC. It translates to CASSQRWEGGYTF.

J is TRBJ1-1 and V is TRBV18; D ambiguous. Germline loops: CDR1 KGHSH, CDR2 LQKENI. The V end lost 4 bases, the J end lost 1 base, and 10 bases lay between the germline ends. The CDR3 has 14 amino acids. CDR3 sequence (DNA): TGTGCCAGCTCACTCTACCGGGAGAACACTGAAGCTTTCTTT. This codes for CASSLYRENTEAFF.

The chain employs TRBV15 and TRBJ2-2, with D unclear. V shed 0 bases and J shed 5 bases, with 19 bases lying between them. The CDR3 contains 18 residues. The germline V gene has CDR1 LNHNV and CDR2 YYDKDF (reference sequence). The CDR3 loop is CATSRDQRKANGTGELFF. CDR3 bases: TGTGCCACCAGCAGAGATCAGAGAAAGGCCAATGGAACCGGGGAGCTGTTTTTT.

This chain joins TRBV4-1 and TRBJ2-5; D gene ambiguous. Germline V CDR1 and CDR2: MGHRA, YSYEKL. The CDR3 covers 13 residues. V was pared by 8 bases and J by 1 base, with 11 bases between. The CDR3 loop reads CASGVSSQETQYF. The CDR3 DNA reads TGCGCCAGCGGTGTCAGTAGCCAAGAGACCCAGTACTTC.

This chain joins TRBV29-1 and TRBJ1-3; D gene unclear. Germline V gene lookup returns CDR1 SQVTM and CDR2 ANQGSEA. Trimming left V 7 bases short and J 4 bases short, with 8 bases between. CDR3 length: 11 amino acids. The CDR3: CSGLTGNTIYF. CDR3 coding DNA: TGCAGCGGATTGACAGGAAACACCATATATTTT.